The present TCR beta chain was sequenced within a study of radiotherapy plus CTLA-4 blockade in lung cancer. Study-wide background: Disease control was present in around a third of patients, and objective responses in around 18%. Whole-study results and caveats: It was early blood T cell clone dynamics, with interferon-beta, that reportedly best predicted response. Clones of tumor-derived TCRs expanded in blood after radiotherapy plus ipilimumab.

As for this clone: As yet, its antigen is unknown.

V dropped 3 bases and J dropped 0 bases, with 12 bases sitting between them. CDR1 and CDR2 (germline): PRHDT, FYEKMQ (reference sequence). This CDR3 contains 15 residues. Data came from immunoSEQ multiplex PCR; TCRdb stores just in-frame clones and leaves some out. This sample carries around 80,000 clones, 74% of them seen once, and the ten largest clones take 8% to 10%. Chemo-refractory metastatic non-small-cell lung cancer patients received focal radiation with ipilimumab CTLA-4 blockade. Sequencing used peripheral blood, obtained from a patient treated with radiotherapy plus ipilimumab. The clonotype comes from a human donor with non-small cell lung cancer whose response to radiotherapy plus ipilimumab could not be evaluated. The J gene is TRBJ2-7, the V gene TRBV13; no clear D gene. CDR3: CASSLAAAFSYEQYF. CDR3 nucleotide sequence: TGTGCCAGCAGCTTGGCGGCGGCCTTCTCCTACGAGCAGTACTTC.